This T cell receptor beta chain is drawn from a study of T cells in Graves' hyperthyroidism and ophthalmopathy. As to this clonotype: A much larger clone is a single base away; this may be a read error.

PBMCs were obtained from under 13 ml fresh peripheral blood. The CDR3 is 14 residues long. Germline loops: CDR1 SGHRS, CDR2 YFSETQ. The CDR3 regions of TCR beta were amplified from RNA transcripts. HTBI primers drove first-round RT-PCR of the TCR CDR3. MiXCR, run by TCRdb on the multiplex PCR reads, gives a single entry per CDR3 protein. This table has 400,000 or so distinct CDR3 sequences, about 14% appearing once. The chain joins TRBV5-1 to TRBJ2-2, with D perhaps being TRBD1 or TRBD2 (5 bases each). The clonotype comes from a man aged 50-60 years with Graves' ophthalmopathy. The sequenced sample consisted of blood. The CDR3 coding sequence is TGCGCCAGTACAGGACGGAGCAACACCGGGGAGCTGTCTTTT. It specifies CASTGRSNTGELSF.